The 27 T cell receptor beta chains below were found in one sample sequenced in a study of identical twins. TCRdb re-derived calls from the 5' RACE reads in MiXCR, one entry per CDR3 protein. Among fewer than 650,000 distinct CDR3 sequences listed, under 8.5% were seen once. These data were also filed under a second study, of yellow fever vaccine responses in identical twins.

The sample consisted of PBMCs. The origin of the receptors is a woman between 18 and 29 years old in good health.

The chain recombines TRBV12-3 or TRBV12-4 with TRBJ1-5; 8 bases agree with TRBD1. J gave up 7 bases and V 8 bases, and 10 bases lay outside the gene matches. This CDR3 has 14 residues. This chain's CDR3 is CASGDRGLWQPQHF. CDR3 in DNA: TGTGCCAGCGGTGACAGGGGATTGTGGCAGCCCCAGCATTTT.

This clonotype was found a few times. The chain couples TRBV20-1 to TRBJ2-2; 11 bases match TRBD2. The germline V gene has CDR1 DFQATT and CDR2 SNEGSKA (reference sequence). There are 14 residues in the CDR3. The J segment lost 6 bases and the V segment lost 6 bases, leaving 6 bases of the junction unmatched. DNA of the CDR3: TGCAGTGCCCATAGCGGGGGGGCCCCCGGGGAGCTGTTTTTT. It is translated as CSAHSGGAPGELFF.

This sequence joins TRBV28 and TRBJ1-1, with TRBD1 identical over 9 bases. Germline V lookup: CDR1 MDHEN, CDR2 SYDVKM. The CDR3 runs 15 residues. J lost 8 bases, V lost 3 bases, and 10 bases had no gene match. The CDR3 loop is CASSFSDRGRREAFF. CDR3 nucleotide sequence: TGTGCCAGCAGTTTTTCGGACAGGGGAAGAAGGGAAGCTTTCTTT.

V is TRBV6-2 or TRBV6-3 and J is TRBJ2-3; the match to TRBD2 covers 12 bases. From germline, CDR1 is MNHEY and CDR2 SVGEGT. The J segment lost 8 bases and the V segment lost 6 bases, leaving 12 bases of the junction unmatched. The CDR3 spans 16 residues. CDR3 region: CASSPTLAGGPGTQYF. The DNA of the CDR3 is TGTGCCAGCAGCCCAACCCTAGCGGGAGGGCCCGGTACGCAGTATTTT.

The rearrangement links TRBV3-1 to TRBJ1-5; D is undetermined. V lost 4 bases and J lost 0, with 10 bases in between. Germline CDR1 reads LGHDT; CDR2 reads YNNKEL (reference sequence). The CDR3 is 15 residues long. The CDR3 region is CASSPGLHSNQPQHF. DNA of the CDR3: TGTGCCAGCAGCCCCGGGCTTCATAGCAATCAGCCCCAGCATTTT.

The table lists this clonotype with many counts. The CDR3 DNA follows: TGTGCCAGCACCCCAGCGGGAAACTCCAGGAATGAGCAGTTCTTC. It yields the protein CASTPAGNSRNEQFF. The chain is built from TRBV28 and TRBJ2-1; 7 bases are shared with TRBD2. V lost 7 bases and J lost 7; bases outside the gene matches: 13. Germline V lookup: CDR1 MDHEN, CDR2 SYDVKM. This CDR3 comprises 15 residues. Based on the CDR3 plus reference TRBV28 and TRBJ2-1, the full variable domain is DVKVTQSSRYLVKRTGEKVFLECVQDMDHENMFWYRQDPGLGLRLIYFSYDVKMKEKGDIPEGYSVSREKKERFSLILESASTNQTSMYLCASTPAGNSRNEQFFGPGTRLTVL.

There are many counts of this clonotype. The J gene is TRBJ2-3, the V gene TRBV7-9; 7 bases line up with TRBD1. V gave up 5 bases and J gave up 4 bases; unmatched junction bases: 9. CDR1 and CDR2 from the germline V gene are SEHNR and FQNEAQ (reference sequence). The CDR3 is made up of 15 amino acids. In DNA, the CDR3 is TGTGCCAGCAGCCCCGAACGTCAGGGGGCAGATACGCAGTATTTT. Protein product: CASSPERQGADTQYF.

The chain has TRBV20-1 and TRBJ1-2, with TRBD1 matching 10 bases. Germline lookup yields CDR1 DFQATT and CDR2 SNEGSKA (reference sequence). With 5 bases clipped from V and 12 bases from J, the junction kept 6 bases outside the gene matches. The CDR3 has 11 amino acids. As DNA, the CDR3 is TGCAGTGCTGACGGACAGGGGGGCAACACCTTC. Encoded protein: CSADGQGGNTF.

The CDR3 region has the DNA TGCGCCAGCATCCTAACCGTGGGGAACTTCAATGAGCAGTTCTTC. Translation: CASILTVGNFNEQFF. The gene calls are TRBV5-1 and TRBJ2-1, with D uncertain. In germline, CDR1 is SGHRS, CDR2 YFSETQ. The CDR3 sequence is 15 residues long. V was pared by 6 bases and J by 6 bases, with 19 bases between.

The DNA of the CDR3 is TGCAGTGTTGGAGTTGTTGGAAGATACAATGAGCAGTTCTTC. Protein product: CSVGVVGRYNEQFF. V is TRBV20-1 and J is TRBJ2-1, with D unresolved. Germline CDR1 DFQATT, CDR2 SNEGSKA (reference sequence). There are 14 residues in the CDR3. Trimming removed 7 bases at V and 4 bases at J, with 17 bases between.

The chain recombines TRBV6-1 with TRBJ2-7; D possibly uses TRBD1 or TRBD2 (5 bases each). The ends were cut back, 6 bases at V and 1 base at J, with 16 bases in the middle. The CDR3 has 15 amino acids. Germline V gene sequence: CDR1 MNHNS, CDR2 SASEGT. CDR3 region: CASRVRRDPSYEQYF. The CDR3 DNA follows: TGTGCCAGCAGGGTGCGCAGGGACCCTTCCTACGAGCAGTACTTC.

CDR3 sequence reads: CATSESQGQETQYF. In nucleotides, the CDR3 is TGTGCCACCAGTGAGTCTCAGGGCCAAGAGACCCAGTACTTC. The chain carries TRBV24-1 and TRBJ2-5; D is perhaps TRBD1 (5 bases). The V gene lost 4 bases and the J gene lost 1 base, with 9 bases spanning the gap. The CDR3 is 14 residues long. Germline values: CDR1 KGHDR, CDR2 SFDVKD.

The rearrangement links TRBV20-1 to TRBJ2-1, with 10 bases fitting TRBD1. The CDR3 contains 14 residues. Germline assignment: CDR1 DFQATT and CDR2 SNEGSKA (reference sequence). The J segment lost 9 bases and the V segment lost 4 bases, leaving 9 bases of the junction unmatched. For the CDR3, the DNA is TGCAGTGCTAATGGGGACAGGGGAAGAAGTGAGCAGTTCTTC. Translating it yields CSANGDRGRSEQFF.

V and J are TRBV19 and TRBJ2-1, with D perhaps matching TRBD2 (5 bases). Germline values: CDR1 LNHDA, CDR2 SQIVND (reference sequence). CDR3 length equals 15 residues. V was clipped by 4 bases and J by 0 bases, with 10 bases between them. The CDR3 DNA reads as TGTGCCAGTAGTACGGGAAAGAGCTCCTACAATGAGCAGTTCTTC. This codes for CASSTGKSSYNEQFF.

This chain connects TRBV5-1 to TRBJ1-1, with 8 bases matching TRBD1. The CDR3 extends over 15 amino acids. The ends lost 4 bases at V and 0 bases at J; junction bases unmatched: 5. CDR1 and CDR2 (germline): SGHRS, YFSETQ. CDR3 in DNA: TGCGCCAGCAGCGCCGGACAGGGAATGAACACTGAAGCTTTCTTT. This codes for CASSAGQGMNTEAFF.

This clonotype has a count of ten or more. The J gene is TRBJ1-6, the V gene TRBV7-2; D is possibly TRBD1 (5 bases). Germline V gene lookup returns CDR1 SGHTA and CDR2 FQGNSA. The CDR3 runs to 16 residues. The ends were cut back, 1 base at V and 0 bases at J, with 7 bases in the middle. This CDR3 is CASSLVGRSYNSPLHF. CDR3 sequence (DNA): TGTGCCAGCAGCTTAGTGGGACGCTCCTATAATTCACCCCTCCACTTT.

The chain has TRBV6-1 and TRBJ2-3; D is perhaps TRBD2 (6 bases). Germline V gives CDR1 MNHNS, CDR2 SASEGT. The CDR3 runs to 16 residues. Between the trimmed V and J ends, which lost 6 bases and 1 base, there was a span of 17 bases. The CDR3, as DNA: TGTGCCAGCAGATCCGGGACTCTCACAGGCACAGATACGCAGTATTTT. It encodes CASRSGTLTGTDTQYF.

This clonotype is a singleton in its sample. The rearrangement joins TRBV20-1 to TRBJ1-2, with D possibly being TRBD1 (5 bases). The length of the CDR3 is 17 residues. Trimming took 4 bases from V and 1 from J, leaving 22 bases between them. CDR1 and CDR2 from the germline V gene are DFQATT and SNEGSKA (reference sequence). The CDR3 reads CSAKPTGLTFINYGYTF. The CDR3 DNA follows: TGCAGTGCTAAACCGACGGGGCTTACATTTATTAACTATGGCTACACCTTC.

This clonotype was seen more than once but under ten times. The rearrangement links TRBV20-1 to TRBJ1-4; no definite D call. V was clipped by 0 bases and J by 7 bases, with 18 bases between them. Germline values: CDR1 DFQATT, CDR2 SNEGSKA (reference sequence). The CDR3 is 16 amino acids. The DNA of the CDR3 is TGCAGTGCTAGAGATAAACGAAGGGAACTGGGTGAAAAACTGTTTTTT. Translating gives CSARDKRRELGEKLFF.

This clonotype was counted a few times. The chain employs TRBV18 and TRBJ2-3; D is tentatively TRBD1 or TRBD2 (5 bases each). This CDR3 region has 16 residues. Germline V lookup: CDR1 KGHSH, CDR2 LQKENI. Trimming took off 3 bases at V and 1 base at J, with 14 bases between the two ends. CDR3 coding DNA: TGTGCCAGCTCACCGGTTGGGGGAAGCGGCACAGATACGCAGTATTTT. This codes for CASSPVGGSGTDTQYF.

This clonotype was found once. CDR3 coding DNA: TGCAGCGGCACGGGACAGGCGAACACTGAAGCTTTCTTT. Translated: CSGTGQANTEAFF. The chain carries TRBV29-1 and TRBJ1-1; 8 nucleotides match TRBD1. The germline V gene encodes CDR1 SQVTM and CDR2 ANQGSEA. The CDR3 is 13 residues long. V was pared by 7 bases and J by 1 base, with 5 bases of the junction left unmatched.

This clonotype occurred many times. The CDR3 reads CASRSAGLSSYNEQFF. CDR3 sequence (DNA): TGCGCCAGCAGGTCTGCGGGACTAAGCTCCTACAATGAGCAGTTCTTC. The chain links TRBV5-1 to TRBJ2-1, with 7 bases lining up with TRBD2. With V trimmed by 5 bases and J by 0 bases, 8 bases remained unmatched. This CDR3 is 16 amino acids long. Germline V CDR1 and CDR2: SGHRS, YFSETQ. Based on the CDR3 plus reference TRBV5-1 and TRBJ2-1, the full variable domain is KAGVTQTPRYLIKTRGQQVTLSCSPISGHRSVSWYQQTPGQGLQFLFEYFSETQRNKGNFPGRFSGRQFSNSRSEMNVSTLELGDSALYLCASRSAGLSSYNEQFFGPGTRLTVL.

This clonotype was seen ten or more times. The V and J genes are TRBV7-3 and TRBJ2-1; D possibly corresponds to TRBD2 (5 bases). The CDR3 extends over 16 amino acids. Between the trimmed V and J ends, which lost 3 bases and 0 bases, there was a span of 12 bases. Germline V gene sequence: CDR1 SGHTA, CDR2 FQGTGA. The CDR3 region is CASSFTGGSSYNEQFF. The DNA for the CDR3 is TGTGCCAGCAGCTTTACCGGTGGGAGCTCCTACAATGAGCAGTTCTTC.

This clonotype was seen a few times. This chain connects TRBV4-1 to TRBJ1-1, with 8 bases lining up with TRBD1. V was clipped by 4 bases and J by 5 bases; unmatched bases: 9. In germline, CDR1 is MGHRA, CDR2 YSYEKL. This CDR3 is 15 amino acids long. The CDR3 reads CASSPGGRGRTEAFF. The CDR3 coding sequence is TGCGCCAGCAGCCCGGGGGGCAGGGGGCGGACTGAAGCTTTCTTT.

The sample holds a few counts of this clonotype. The chain links TRBV28 to TRBJ2-7; no reliable D call. Germline CDR1 MDHEN, CDR2 SYDVKM. V was cut by 1 base and J by 2 bases, with 9 bases left in between. The length of the CDR3 is 14 residues. The CDR3 coding sequence is TGTGCCAGCAGTTTATCCCCACTCACCTACGAGCAGTACTTC. Protein product: CASSLSPLTYEQYF.

At least ten counts were recorded for this clonotype. The chain combines TRBV20-1 with TRBJ2-1; D might be TRBD1 or TRBD2, each matching 6 bases. Germline lookup yields CDR1 DFQATT and CDR2 SNEGSKA (reference sequence). Trimming took off 0 bases at V and 6 bases at J, with 15 bases between the two ends. The CDR3 has 15 amino acids. The CDR3 spells CSARDRDTGGNEQFF. The DNA for the CDR3 is TGCAGTGCTAGAGATCGGGACACCGGGGGCAATGAGCAGTTCTTC.

The chain is built from TRBV20-1 and TRBJ1-5; TRBD1 aligns across 8 bases. Trimming took 4 bases from V and 13 from J; bases not matched to a gene: 15. Germline CDR1 DFQATT, CDR2 SNEGSKA (reference sequence). CDR3 length equals 14 residues. The CDR3 nucleotides read TGCAGTGCTACCAGGACAGGGTATAGTGGAAGGCAGCATTTT. This encodes CSATRTGYSGRQHF.